One and the same sample provided the 19 T cell receptor beta chains below, sequenced in a study of blood T cell repertoires in COVID-19. Profiling relied on immunoSEQ multiplex PCR, and the TCRdb table lists in-frame clones only, not all of them. The data hold approximately 70,000 clones, with 87% observed a single time. Sample: peripheral blood. These receptors were obtained from a woman between 50 and 59 years old with COVID-19, enrolled during active disease.

The rearrangement uses TRBV4-2 and TRBJ2-7; D may be TRBD1 (6 bases). CDR1 LGHNA and CDR2 YNFKEQ come from the germline V gene. CDR3 size: 14 residues. With 4 bases removed from V and 7 bases from J, the gap between germline ends came to 17 bases. CDR3 sequence: CASSPSVTRGEQYF. The CDR3 DNA sequence: TGTGCCAGCAGCCCGAGCGTTACAAGGGGGGAGCAGTACTTC.

The gene calls are TRBV7-2 and TRBJ1-6, with D maybe TRBD1 (6 bases). The CDR3 loop spans 12 amino acids. Trimming took off 5 bases at V and 11 bases at J, with 10 bases between the two ends. The germline V gene encodes CDR1 SGHTA and CDR2 FQGNSA. In DNA, the CDR3 is TGTGCCAGCAGCCCTACAGGGACACCCCTCCACTTT. Amino acids: CASSPTGTPLHF.

The rearrangement uses TRBV7-6 and TRBJ2-3; the D gene is possibly TRBD2 (6 bases). This CDR3 has 15 residues. The V gene's germline CDR1 is SGHVS and CDR2 FNYEAQ. V was clipped by 5 bases and J by 5 bases, with 17 bases between them. The CDR3 here is CASSLSGMGGDTQYF. Here the CDR3 DNA reads TGTGCCAGCAGCCTAAGCGGAATGGGGGGAGATACGCAGTATTTT.

The chain uses TRBV15 and TRBJ2-1; tentatively, D is TRBD2 (5 bases). This CDR3 comprises 16 residues. CDR1 is LNHNV and CDR2 is YYDKDF in the germline V gene (reference sequence). V was shortened by 1 base and J by 6 bases, with 16 bases between the two germline ends. Here the CDR3 reads CATSRGTYWRVNEQFF. In DNA form, the CDR3 reads TGTGCCACCAGCAGAGGAACGTACTGGCGGGTCAATGAGCAGTTCTTC.

The chain links TRBV7-8 to TRBJ1-1; possible D gene TRBD1, 5 bases. Germline V lookup: CDR1 SGHVS, CDR2 FQNEAQ. V lost 4 bases and J lost 0, with 15 bases in between. The CDR3 is made up of 16 amino acids. The CDR3 loop is CASSSGWGELNTEAFF. The CDR3 bases are TGTGCCAGCAGCTCCGGCTGGGGGGAACTGAACACTGAAGCTTTCTTT. Full variable domain (rest looked up from reference TRBV7-8 and TRBJ1-1): GAGVSQSPRYKVAKRGQDVALRCDPISGHVSLFWYQQALGQGPEFLTYFQNEAQLDKSGLPSDRFFAERPEGSVSTLKIQRTQQEDSAVYLCASSSGWGELNTEAFFGQGTRLTVV.

The chain has TRBV29-1 and TRBJ1-3; D might be TRBD1 (5 bases). Germline loops: CDR1 SQVTM, CDR2 ANQGSEA. This CDR3 spans 13 amino acids. V lost 5 bases to trimming and J lost 0 bases, with 8 bases between them. The CDR3 loop reads CSVLDSSGNTIYF. CDR3 coding DNA: TGCAGCGTTCTTGACAGCTCTGGAAACACCATATATTTT.

The gene calls are TRBV10-3 and TRBJ1-1; unclear D gene. CDR1 is ENHRY and CDR2 is SYGVKD in the germline V gene. CDR3 length: 11 residues. The V end lost 3 bases, the J end lost 11 bases, and 10 bases lay between the germline ends. CDR3 DNA sequence: TGTGCCATCAGTGAAGCGGGAGGGGCTTTCTTT. It specifies CAISEAGGAFF.

The chain couples TRBV7-9 to TRBJ1-3; D possibly corresponds to TRBD1 (5 bases). The germline CDR1 and CDR2 sequences are SEHNR and FQNEAQ (reference sequence). V was trimmed by 6 bases and J by 0 bases, leaving 18 bases between them. The CDR3 runs 17 residues. The CDR3 sequence is CASSRWGGSISGNTIYF. In DNA, the CDR3 is TGTGCCAGCAGTCGATGGGGGGGATCCATCTCTGGAAACACCATATATTTT.

The chain carries TRBV19 and TRBJ2-3; D is unclear. Germline-derived CDR1 and CDR2 are LNHDA and SQIVND (reference sequence). Trimming removed 4 bases at V and 5 bases at J, with 10 bases between. The CDR3 runs 13 residues. The CDR3: CASSRALQDTQYF. As DNA, the CDR3 is TGTGCCAGTAGTAGAGCCCTGCAAGATACGCAGTATTTT.

The count of this clone is one. This sequence joins TRBV27 and TRBJ2-7, with no clear D. The CDR3 length is 13 residues. Germline V gene lookup returns CDR1 MNHEY and CDR2 SMNVEV (reference sequence). V was pared by 6 bases and J by 5 bases, with 14 bases between. The CDR3: CASSRYPRDEQYF. The CDR3 DNA follows: TGTGCCAGCAGCCGTTACCCCCGCGACGAGCAGTACTTC.

V gene TRBV7-8 combines with J gene TRBJ2-1; D is undetermined. V was pared by 5 bases and J by 9 bases, with 14 bases between. Germline CDR1 is SGHVS and CDR2 is FQNEAQ. The CDR3 has 13 amino acids. For the CDR3, the DNA is TGTGCCAGCAGCCCGGATGACTGGAGTGAGCAGTTCTTC. As protein: CASSPDDWSEQFF.

The rearrangement uses TRBV30 and TRBJ1-6; possibly TRBD1 for D (5 bases). Per germline, CDR1 GTSNPN and CDR2 SVGIG (reference sequence). V shed 2 bases and J shed 8 bases, with 13 bases lying between them. This CDR3 region has 14 residues. The CDR3 nucleotides are TGTGCCTGGAGTAGGGGTAGAACGGATTCACCCCTCCACTTT. Protein sequence: CAWSRGRTDSPLHF. The full variable domain, completed using reference TRBV30 and TRBJ1-6, is SQTIHQWPATLVQPVGSPLSLECTVEGTSNPNLYWYRQAAGRGLQLLFYSVGIGQISSEVPQNLSASRPQDRQFILSSKKLLLSDSGFYLCAWSRGRTDSPLHFGNGTRLTVT.

The chain is built from TRBV13 and TRBJ2-7; 13 bases are a match to TRBD2. After removal of 5 bases from V and 6 bases from J, the junction contained 10 bases not matched to a gene. This CDR3 has 16 amino acids. CDR1 and CDR2 (germline): PRHDT, FYEKMQ (reference sequence). The CDR3 bases are TGTGCCAGCAGCCGACGGACTAGCGGGAGAGCGGGCGAGCAGTACTTC. Its translation: CASSRRTSGRAGEQYF.

The chain joins TRBV28 to TRBJ1-2; no clear D gene. V dropped 4 bases and J dropped 5 bases, with 8 bases sitting between them. The CDR3 sequence is 12 residues long. In germline, CDR1 is MDHEN, CDR2 SYDVKM. The CDR3 coding sequence is TGTGCCAGCAGTTCCAATACTTATGGCTACACCTTC. This codes for CASSSNTYGYTF.

About this clone: At one end, the junction sequence differs from germline, possibly due to a read error. The chain carries TRBV7-7 and TRBJ2-2; TRBD1 matches at 10 bases. The CDR3 runs to 15 residues. CDR1 and CDR2 (germline): SSHAT, FNYEAQ (reference sequence). As DNA, the CDR3 is TGTGCTAGCAGCAAAGAGACAGGGGGCCCCGGGGAGCTGTTTTTT. Its protein is CASSKETGGPGELFF. The full variable domain, completed using reference TRBV7-7 and TRBJ2-2, is GAGVSQSPRYKVTKRGQDVTLRCDPISSHATLYWYQQALGQGPEFLTYFNYEAQPDKSGLPSDRFSAERPEGSISTLTIQRTEQRDSAMYRCASSKETGGPGELFFGEGSRLTVL.

This clone was detected only once. This chain uses TRBV30 with TRBJ1-2, with a tentative D call TRBD1 (5 bases). The CDR3 covers 11 residues. From germline, CDR1 is GTSNPN and CDR2 SVGIG (reference sequence). Trimming shortened V by 3 bases and J by 4 bases, and 6 bases separated the two germline ends. In nucleotides, the CDR3 is TGTGCCTGGAGACAGGTCTATGGCTACACCTTC. Amino acid sequence: CAWRQVYGYTF.

The rearrangement joins TRBV9 to TRBJ1-2; D remains unclear. The CDR3 consists of 13 residues. The germline V gene has CDR1 SGDLS and CDR2 YYNGEE. V gave up 1 base and J gave up 2 bases, with 6 bases separating them. CDR3 region: CASSVPGNYGYTF. The CDR3 nucleotides are TGTGCCAGCAGCGTACCGGGGAACTATGGCTACACCTTC.

The chain couples TRBV7-3 to TRBJ2-7; the D gene is possibly TRBD1 (6 bases). The CDR3 runs 14 residues. The ends were cut back, 8 bases at V and 0 bases at J, with 14 bases in the middle. CDR1 is SGHTA, CDR2 FQGTGA, per germline. The CDR3 DNA sequence: TGTGCCAGCCGCCCAGGACAGTCCTCCTACGAGCAGTACTTC. It translates to CASRPGQSSYEQYF.

This chain joins TRBV28 and TRBJ2-3, with unresolved D. The germline V gene has CDR1 MDHEN and CDR2 SYDVKM. This CDR3 has 13 amino acids. The V end lost 5 bases, the J end lost 3 bases, and 9 bases lay between the germline ends. The CDR3 reads CASSSYPTDTQYF. The DNA of the CDR3 is TGTGCCAGCAGTAGCTATCCTACAGATACGCAGTATTTT.